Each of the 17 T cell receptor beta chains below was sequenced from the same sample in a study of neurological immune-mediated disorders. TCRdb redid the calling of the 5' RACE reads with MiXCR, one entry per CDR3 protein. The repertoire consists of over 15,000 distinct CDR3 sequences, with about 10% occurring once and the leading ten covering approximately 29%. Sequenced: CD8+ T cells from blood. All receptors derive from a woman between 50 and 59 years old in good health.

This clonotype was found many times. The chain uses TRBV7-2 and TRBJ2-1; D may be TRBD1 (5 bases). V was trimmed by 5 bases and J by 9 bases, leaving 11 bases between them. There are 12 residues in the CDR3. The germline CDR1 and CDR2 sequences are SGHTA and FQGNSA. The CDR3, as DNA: TGTGCCAGCAGCCCTAGTGGGGCTGAGCAGTTCTTC. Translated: CASSPSGAEQFF. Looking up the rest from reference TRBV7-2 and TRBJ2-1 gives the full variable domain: GAGVSQSPSNKVTEKGKDVELRCDPISGHTALYWYRQSLGQGLEFLIYFQGNSAPDKSGLPSDRFSAERTGGSVSTLTIQRTQQEDSAVYLCASSPSGAEQFFGPGTRLTVL.

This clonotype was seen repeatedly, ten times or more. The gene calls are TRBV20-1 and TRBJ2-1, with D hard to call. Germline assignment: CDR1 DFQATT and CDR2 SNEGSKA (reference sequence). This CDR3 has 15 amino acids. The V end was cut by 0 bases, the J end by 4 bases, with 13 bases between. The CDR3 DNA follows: TGCAGTGCTAGAGAGTCCAGCCCCTTATACAATGAGCAGTTCTTC. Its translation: CSARESSPLYNEQFF.

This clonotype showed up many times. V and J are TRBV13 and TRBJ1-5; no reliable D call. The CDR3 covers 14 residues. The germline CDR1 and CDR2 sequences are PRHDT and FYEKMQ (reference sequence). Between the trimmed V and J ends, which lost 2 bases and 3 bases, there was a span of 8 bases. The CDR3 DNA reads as TGTGCCAGCAGCTTAAGAGGGTTCAATCAGCCCCAGCATTTT. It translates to CASSLRGFNQPQHF. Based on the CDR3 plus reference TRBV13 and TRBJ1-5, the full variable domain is AAGVIQSPRHLIKEKRETATLKCYPIPRHDTVYWYQQGPGQDPQFLISFYEKMQSDKGSIPDRFSAQQFSDYHSELNMSSLELGDSALYFCASSLRGFNQPQHFGDGTRLSIL.

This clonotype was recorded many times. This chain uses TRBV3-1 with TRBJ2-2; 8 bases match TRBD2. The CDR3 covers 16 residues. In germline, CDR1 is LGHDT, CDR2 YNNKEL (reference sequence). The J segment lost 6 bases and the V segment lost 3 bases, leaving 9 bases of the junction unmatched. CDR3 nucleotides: TGTGCCAGCAGCCACGGCCCCGGACTAGCTCCCGGGGAGCTGTTTTTT. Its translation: CASSHGPGLAPGELFF.

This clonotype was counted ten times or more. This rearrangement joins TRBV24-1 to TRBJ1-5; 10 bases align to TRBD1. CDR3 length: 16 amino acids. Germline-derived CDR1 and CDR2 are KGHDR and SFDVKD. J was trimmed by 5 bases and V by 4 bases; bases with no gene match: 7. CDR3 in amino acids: CATSDYRTGGHQPQHF. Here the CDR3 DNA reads TGTGCCACCAGTGACTACCGGACAGGGGGTCATCAGCCCCAGCATTTT.

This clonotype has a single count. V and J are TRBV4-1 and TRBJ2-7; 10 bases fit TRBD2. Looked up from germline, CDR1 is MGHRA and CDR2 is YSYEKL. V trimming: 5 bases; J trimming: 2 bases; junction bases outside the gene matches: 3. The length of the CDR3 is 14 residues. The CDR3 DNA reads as TGCGCCAGCAGCACAGGACTAGCGGCCTACGAGCAGTACTTC. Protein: CASSTGLAAYEQYF.

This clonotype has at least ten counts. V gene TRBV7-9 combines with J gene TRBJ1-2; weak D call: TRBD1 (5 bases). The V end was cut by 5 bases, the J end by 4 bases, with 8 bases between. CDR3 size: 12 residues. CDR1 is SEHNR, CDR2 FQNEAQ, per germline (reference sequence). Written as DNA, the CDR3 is TGTGCCAGCAGCGGAGGGGTCTATGGCTACACCTTC. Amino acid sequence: CASSGGVYGYTF.

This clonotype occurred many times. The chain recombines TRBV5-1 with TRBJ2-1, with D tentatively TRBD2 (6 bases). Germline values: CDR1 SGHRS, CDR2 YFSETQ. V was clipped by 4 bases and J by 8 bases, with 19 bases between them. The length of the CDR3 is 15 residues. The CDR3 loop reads CASSLTLEGGHEQFF. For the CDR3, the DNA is TGCGCCAGCAGCCTGACTCTGGAGGGAGGTCATGAGCAGTTCTTC.

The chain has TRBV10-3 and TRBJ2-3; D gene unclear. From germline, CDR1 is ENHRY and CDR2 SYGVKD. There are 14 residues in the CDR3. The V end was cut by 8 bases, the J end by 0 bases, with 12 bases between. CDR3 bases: TGTGCCATCTTGGAGCCGACTAGCACAGATACGCAGTATTTT. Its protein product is CAILEPTSTDTQYF.

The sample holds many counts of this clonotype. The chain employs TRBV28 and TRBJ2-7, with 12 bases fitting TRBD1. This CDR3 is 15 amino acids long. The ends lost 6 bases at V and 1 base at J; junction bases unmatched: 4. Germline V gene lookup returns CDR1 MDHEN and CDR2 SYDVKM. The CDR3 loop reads CASREGQGASYEQYF. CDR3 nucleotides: TGTGCCAGCAGGGAGGGACAGGGGGCTTCCTACGAGCAGTACTTC.

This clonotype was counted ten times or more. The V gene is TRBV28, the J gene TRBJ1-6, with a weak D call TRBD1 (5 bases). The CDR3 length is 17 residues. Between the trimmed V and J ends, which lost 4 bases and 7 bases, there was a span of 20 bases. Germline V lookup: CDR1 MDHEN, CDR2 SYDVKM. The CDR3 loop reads CASSSPQRETDNSPLHF. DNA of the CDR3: TGTGCCAGCAGTTCCCCACAACGCGAGACAGACAATTCACCCCTCCACTTT.

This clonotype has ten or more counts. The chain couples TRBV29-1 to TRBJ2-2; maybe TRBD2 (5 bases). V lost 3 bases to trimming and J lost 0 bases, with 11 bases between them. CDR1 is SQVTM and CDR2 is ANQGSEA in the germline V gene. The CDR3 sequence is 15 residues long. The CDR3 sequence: CSVDEGLANTGELFF. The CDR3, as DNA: TGCAGCGTTGACGAGGGCCTCGCGAACACCGGGGAGCTGTTTTTT.

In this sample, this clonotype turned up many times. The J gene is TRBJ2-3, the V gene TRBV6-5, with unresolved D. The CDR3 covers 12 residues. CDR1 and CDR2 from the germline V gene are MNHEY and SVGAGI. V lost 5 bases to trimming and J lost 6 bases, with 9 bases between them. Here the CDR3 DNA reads TGTGCCAGCAGTCAAGGGTTGGATACGCAGTATTTT. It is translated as CASSQGLDTQYF.

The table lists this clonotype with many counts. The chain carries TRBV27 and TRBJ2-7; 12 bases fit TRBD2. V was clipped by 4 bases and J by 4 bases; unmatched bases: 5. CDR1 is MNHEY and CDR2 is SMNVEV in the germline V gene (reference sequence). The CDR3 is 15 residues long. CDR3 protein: CASSSRTSGIYEQYF. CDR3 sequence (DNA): TGTGCCAGCAGTTCCAGGACTAGCGGGATTTACGAGCAGTACTTC.

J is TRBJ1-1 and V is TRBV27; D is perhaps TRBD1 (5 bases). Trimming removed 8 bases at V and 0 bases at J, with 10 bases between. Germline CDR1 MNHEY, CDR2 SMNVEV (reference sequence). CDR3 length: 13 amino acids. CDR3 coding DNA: TGTGCCAGCCGGGCAGGGCTGAACACTGAAGCTTTCTTT. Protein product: CASRAGLNTEAFF.

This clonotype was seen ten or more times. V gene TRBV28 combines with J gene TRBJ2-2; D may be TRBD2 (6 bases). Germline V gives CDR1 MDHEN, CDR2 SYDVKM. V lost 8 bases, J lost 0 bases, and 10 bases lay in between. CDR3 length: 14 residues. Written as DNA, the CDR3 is TGTGCCAGCCAGGGCGGGGCGAACACCGGGGAGCTGTTTTTT. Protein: CASQGGANTGELFF.

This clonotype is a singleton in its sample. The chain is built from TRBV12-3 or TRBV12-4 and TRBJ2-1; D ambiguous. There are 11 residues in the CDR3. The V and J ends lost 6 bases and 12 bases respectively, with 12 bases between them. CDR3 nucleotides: TGTGCCAGCAGCATATCGGATACGCAGTTCTTC. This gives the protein CASSISDTQFF.